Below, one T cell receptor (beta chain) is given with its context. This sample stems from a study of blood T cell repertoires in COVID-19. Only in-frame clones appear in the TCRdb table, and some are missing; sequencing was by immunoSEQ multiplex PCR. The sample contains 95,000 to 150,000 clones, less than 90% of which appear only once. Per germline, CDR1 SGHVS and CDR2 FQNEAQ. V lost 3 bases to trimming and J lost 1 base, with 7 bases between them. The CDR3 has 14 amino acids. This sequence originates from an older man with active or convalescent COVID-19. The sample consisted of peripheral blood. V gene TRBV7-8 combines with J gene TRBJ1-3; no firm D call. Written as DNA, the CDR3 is TGTGCCAGCAGCTTGAGAGGATCTGGAAACACCATATATTTT. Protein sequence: CASSLRGSGNTIYF.